A selection of T cell receptor beta chains follows, all from one sample in a study of breast tumors, draining lymph nodes, adjacent tissues. TCRdb independently ran MiXCR on the multiplex PCR reads; one entry per CDR3 protein. Among roughly 130,000 distinct CDR3 sequences, just under 20% were seen once, and the ten largest hold 3% to 4%. Sequences were obtained from axillary lymph node tissue. These receptors were taken from a female donor with breast cancer. Some clones in this sample may be carry-over from other donors' samples. The CDR3 runs from the conserved cysteine through the conserved F or W. Fields, in order: V gene, J gene, D gene, clone size, CDR3 DNA, CDR3 protein. A D gene is named only where the DNA matches it firmly. Clone size appears in some rows only: once, few, many, or a class for an expanded clone.

v_call: TRBV7-2
j_call: TRBJ2-7
d_call: NA
clone_size: many
cdr3_nt: TGTGCCAGCAGCTACGCCAGGGAAGACGAGCAGTACTTC
cdr3_aa: CASSYAREDEQYF

v_call: TRBV5-5
j_call: TRBJ1-6
d_call: NA
clone_size: few
cdr3_nt: TGTGCCAGCAGGCCGGAGGCGAGCTCCTATAATTCACCCCTCCACTTT
cdr3_aa: CASRPEASSYNSPLHF

v_call: TRBV20-1
j_call: TRBJ2-1
d_call: NA
clone_size: many
cdr3_nt: TGCAGTGCTGACCGGGCAGGACCCTACAATGAGCAGTTCTTC
cdr3_aa: CSADRAGPYNEQFF

v_call: TRBV27
j_call: TRBJ1-5
d_call: TRBD1
clone_size: few
cdr3_nt: TGTGCCAGCAGTCCGCGACAGGGGGTTTCCCCATATAGCAATCAGCCCCAGCATTTT
cdr3_aa: CASSPRQGVSPYSNQPQHF

v_call: TRBV9
j_call: TRBJ2-7
d_call: NA
clone_size: many
cdr3_nt: TGTGCCAGCAGCGCTGTCTCCTACGAGCAGTACTTC
cdr3_aa: CASSAVSYEQYF

v_call: TRBV19
j_call: TRBJ1-2
d_call: NA
clone_size: many
cdr3_nt: TGTGCCACCCAGAATAGGGGCTACACCTTC
cdr3_aa: CATQNRGYTF

v_call: TRBV18
j_call: TRBJ1-1
d_call: NA
clone_size: once
cdr3_nt: TGTGCCAGCTCACCTGACAGTTTGAACACTGAAGCTTTCTTT
cdr3_aa: CASSPDSLNTEAFF

v_call: TRBV9
j_call: TRBJ2-4
d_call: NA
clone_size: NA
cdr3_nt: TGTGCCAGCAATACCCGGGATGGGGGGAACATTCAGTACTTC
cdr3_aa: CASNTRDGGNIQYF

v_call: TRBV5-6
j_call: TRBJ2-3
d_call: NA
clone_size: many
cdr3_nt: TGTGCCAGCAGCGGGACGCCTACTAGCACAGATACGCAGTATTTT
cdr3_aa: CASSGTPTSTDTQYF

v_call: TRBV5-1
j_call: TRBJ2-3
d_call: NA
clone_size: many
cdr3_nt: TGCGCCAGCAGCTTCTCCGGGACCGACACCCATACGCAGTATTTT
cdr3_aa: CASSFSGTDTHTQYF

v_call: TRBV12-3/TRBV12-4
j_call: TRBJ1-4
d_call: TRBD1
clone_size: many
cdr3_nt: TGTGCCAGCAGACGGGACAGTGAGGAAAAACTGTTTTTT
cdr3_aa: CASRRDSEEKLFF